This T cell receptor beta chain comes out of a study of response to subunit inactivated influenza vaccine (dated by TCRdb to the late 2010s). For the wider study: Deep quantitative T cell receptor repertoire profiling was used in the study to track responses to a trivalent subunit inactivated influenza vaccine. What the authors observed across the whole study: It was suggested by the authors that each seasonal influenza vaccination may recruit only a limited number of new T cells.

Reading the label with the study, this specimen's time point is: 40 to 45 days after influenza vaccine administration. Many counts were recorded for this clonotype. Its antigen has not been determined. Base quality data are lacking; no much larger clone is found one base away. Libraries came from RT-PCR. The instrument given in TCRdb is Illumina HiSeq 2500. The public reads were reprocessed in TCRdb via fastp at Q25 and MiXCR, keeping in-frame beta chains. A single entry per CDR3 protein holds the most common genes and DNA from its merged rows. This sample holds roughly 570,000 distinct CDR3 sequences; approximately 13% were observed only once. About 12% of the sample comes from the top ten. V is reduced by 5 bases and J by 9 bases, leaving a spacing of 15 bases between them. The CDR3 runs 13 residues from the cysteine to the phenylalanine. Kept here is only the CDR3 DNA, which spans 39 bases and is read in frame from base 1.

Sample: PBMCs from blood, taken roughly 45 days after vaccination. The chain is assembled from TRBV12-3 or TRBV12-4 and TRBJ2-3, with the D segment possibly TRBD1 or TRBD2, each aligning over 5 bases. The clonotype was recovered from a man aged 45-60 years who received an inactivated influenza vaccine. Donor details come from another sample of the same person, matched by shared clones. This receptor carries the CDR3 CASSAGPRGTQYF. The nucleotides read TGTGCCAGCAGTGCGGGCCCTCGGGGCACGCAGTATTTT.